The 30 T cell receptor beta chains listed next were all sequenced from one sample in a study of T-cell memory formation after mild COVID-19. TCRdb reanalysed the 5' RACE reads using MiXCR and keeps one entry per CDR3 protein. Among about 120,000 distinct CDR3 sequences listed, roughly 15% were seen once. The material sequenced was PBMCs or a T cell subset sorted from them (not recorded which). The receptors stem from an adult woman who had mild COVID-19 (a few samples of this study predate the infection). Cell type and time point are not known.

This clonotype was counted between two and nine times. The V call is TRBV6-5, the J call TRBJ1-4; D possibly corresponds to TRBD1 (5 bases). The CDR3 has 12 amino acids. CDR1 and CDR2 (germline): MNHEY, SVGAGI. The ends were cut back, 5 bases at V and 5 bases at J, with 6 bases in the middle. CDR3 bases: TGTGCCAGCAGTAACAGGAATGAAAAACTGTTTTTT. Translation gives CASSNRNEKLFF.

The chain carries TRBV20-1 and TRBJ2-4, with D possibly TRBD2 on 5 matching bases. CDR3 length: 13 amino acids. V lost 1 base to trimming and J lost 6 bases, with 10 bases between them. Germline CDR1 is DFQATT and CDR2 is SNEGSKA (reference sequence). The CDR3 reads CSARAPSPNIQYF. The CDR3 bases are TGCAGTGCTAGAGCCCCTAGCCCAAACATTCAGTACTTC.

The CDR3: CASSQGGLKKTQYF. CDR3 nucleotide sequence: TGTGCCAGCAGCCAAGGGGGTTTGAAAAAGACCCAGTACTTC. This chain links TRBV3-1 with TRBJ2-5; D unclear. The germline gives CDR1 LGHDT, CDR2 YNNKEL (reference sequence). This CDR3 has 14 residues. Trimming removed 1 base at V and 6 bases at J, with 12 bases between.

This clonotype was detected many times. V gene TRBV5-1 combines with J gene TRBJ2-3; 10 bases map to TRBD1. The V gene's germline CDR1 is SGHRS and CDR2 YFSETQ. V dropped 4 bases and J dropped 4; count of bases not matched to a gene: 3. The CDR3 length is 14 residues. CDR3 loop: CASSPGTGADTQYF. CDR3 DNA sequence: TGCGCCAGCAGCCCCGGGACAGGGGCAGATACGCAGTATTTT.

This clonotype appeared a few times. This chain uses TRBV3-1 with TRBJ1-1; D is unclear. The CDR3 has 18 amino acids. Trimming took off 0 bases at V and 0 bases at J, with 17 bases between the two ends. In germline, CDR1 is LGHDT, CDR2 YNNKEL (reference sequence). CDR3: CASSQESRVFAMNTEAFF. The CDR3 region has the DNA TGTGCCAGCAGCCAAGAGTCGCGAGTTTTTGCCATGAACACTGAAGCTTTCTTT. Full variable domain (outside the CDR3, taken from reference TRBV3-1 and TRBJ1-1): DTAVSQTPKYLVTQMGNDKSIKCEQNLGHDTMYWYKQDSKKFLKIMFSYNNKELIINETVPNRFSPKSPDKAHLNLHINSLELGDSAVYFCASSQESRVFAMNTEAFFGQGTRLTVV.

This clonotype turned up a few times. This chain connects TRBV3-1 to TRBJ2-3, with D perhaps matching TRBD2 (5 bases). V gave up 7 bases and J gave up 3 bases, with 17 bases separating them. This CDR3 has 15 amino acids. Germline-derived CDR1 and CDR2 are LGHDT and YNNKEL (reference sequence). The CDR3 bases are TGTGCCAGCACTCCCGGGCGGGTTATAACAGATACGCAGTATTTT. Translation: CASTPGRVITDTQYF.

The chain employs TRBV12-3 or TRBV12-4 and TRBJ1-5; D uncertain. The CDR3 is 11 residues long. V was shortened by 11 bases and J by 6 bases, with 11 bases between the two germline ends. The CDR3 DNA is TGTGCCTCCGGGCCCGGTCAGCCCCAGCATTTT. Its translation is CASGPGQPQHF.

The rearrangement links TRBV29-1 to TRBJ2-5; D gene ambiguous. The V gene lost 4 bases and the J gene lost 2 bases, with 11 bases spanning the gap. CDR3 length: 13 amino acids. CDR1 and CDR2 from the germline V gene are SQVTM and ANQGSEA. The CDR3 bases are TGCAGCGTTGGGTTAGGGATGCAAGAGACCCAGTACTTC. Protein product: CSVGLGMQETQYF.

The V and J genes are TRBV29-1 and TRBJ1-2; D is perhaps TRBD1 (5 bases). Trimming pared 1 base from V and 6 bases from J, leaving 15 bases between. The CDR3 sequence is 14 residues long. Germline lookup yields CDR1 SQVTM and CDR2 ANQGSEA. The CDR3 DNA reads TGCAGCGTTGAAGGGAGGGGCCACCCTAATGGCTACACCTTC. It yields the protein CSVEGRGHPNGYTF.

V gene TRBV12-3 or TRBV12-4 combines with J gene TRBJ2-7, with D unresolved. The CDR3 extends over 13 amino acids. Deletions cut 3 bases from V and 2 bases from J, with 8 bases between. The CDR3 spells CASSLGLPYEQYF. The CDR3 DNA reads TGTGCCAGCAGTTTGGGCCTCCCCTACGAGCAGTACTTC.

This clonotype was observed a few times. The chain employs TRBV20-1 and TRBJ1-4; 8 bases match TRBD1. This CDR3 is built from 14 residues. Germline CDR1 reads DFQATT; CDR2 reads SNEGSKA (reference sequence). V gave up 3 bases and J gave up 7 bases; unmatched junction bases: 7. The CDR3 sequence: CSARTGTGGEKLFF. DNA for the CDR3: TGCAGTGCTAGGACCGGGACAGGTGGTGAAAAACTGTTTTTT.

The V call is TRBV2, the J call TRBJ2-1; no clear D gene. V was cut by 8 bases and J by 7 bases, with 6 bases left in between. CDR1 is SNHLY, CDR2 FYNNEI, per germline. This CDR3 has 10 residues. For the CDR3, the DNA is TGTGCCAGCGGAAGGAATGAGCAGTTCTTC. Its translation is CASGRNEQFF. Combining the CDR3 with reference TRBV2 and TRBJ2-1 gives the whole variable domain EPEVTQTPSHQVTQMGQEVILRCVPISNHLYFYWYRQILGQKVEFLVSFYNNEISEKSEIFDDQFSVERPDGSNFTLKIRSTKLEDSAMYFCASGRNEQFFGPGTRLTVL.

This chain uses TRBV5-1 with TRBJ1-1, with D perhaps TRBD1 (6 bases). V shed 0 bases and J shed 10 bases, with 16 bases lying between them. This CDR3 is built from 14 residues. From germline, CDR1 is SGHRS and CDR2 YFSETQ. The CDR3 DNA sequence: TGCGCCAGCAGCTTGGGATCAGGGGCGCAAGCAGCTTTCTTT. Amino acid sequence: CASSLGSGAQAAFF.

The chain combines TRBV25-1 with TRBJ1-6; D perhaps matches TRBD1 (5 bases). The V and J ends lost 4 bases and 9 bases respectively, with 13 bases between them. Germline V gives CDR1 MGHDK, CDR2 SYGVNS. The CDR3 runs 14 residues. CDR3 DNA: TGTGCCAGCAGTGCGCTCCAGGGTACTTCACCCCTCCACTTT. This encodes CASSALQGTSPLHF.

V gene TRBV27 combines with J gene TRBJ1-1; no definite D call. Germline V CDR1 and CDR2: MNHEY, SMNVEV (reference sequence). The CDR3 length is 15 residues. Trimming took off 6 bases at V and 0 bases at J, with 14 bases between the two ends. The CDR3 nucleotides read TGTGCCAGCAGCCCCAACGGACCGCTGAACACTGAAGCTTTCTTT. It encodes CASSPNGPLNTEAFF.

V usage is TRBV21-1 and J usage is TRBJ2-6; the D call in the table, TRBD1, was not verified against the DNA. TRBV21-1 is a known pseudogene. CDR3 size: 18 residues. As DNA, the CDR3 is TGTGCCAGCAGCAAATCACAGGGGGCAAGCTCTGGGGCCAACGTCCTGACTTTC. This encodes CASSKSQGASSGANVLTF.

This clonotype came up a few times. The V and J genes are TRBV6-5 and TRBJ1-2; 7 bases fit TRBD1. The V gene end was trimmed by 7 bases and the J gene end by 5 bases; junction bases not matched to a gene: 7. CDR1 and CDR2 from the germline V gene are MNHEY and SVGAGI. The CDR3 is 13 residues long. CDR3: CASTPGQTYGYTF. Here the CDR3 DNA reads TGTGCCAGCACCCCGGGACAGACTTATGGCTACACCTTC.

This clonotype was detected a few times. The gene calls are TRBV18 and TRBJ2-1, with no clear D. The germline V gene has CDR1 KGHSH and CDR2 LQKENI. This CDR3 comprises 14 residues. Trimming took 3 bases from V and 9 from J, leaving 15 bases between them. Here the CDR3 DNA reads TGTGCCAGCTCACCCCCCACTAATCTAGTTGAGCAGTTCTTC. Translating it yields CASSPPTNLVEQFF.

The V gene is TRBV29-1, the J gene TRBJ1-1, with D unclear. The germline V and J ends were trimmed by 8 bases and 1 base, with 8 bases remaining between them. CDR3 length: 11 residues. CDR1 and CDR2 from the germline V gene are SQVTM and ANQGSEA. The CDR3: CSLGGNTEAFF. CDR3 nucleotides: TGCAGCCTCGGTGGGAACACTGAAGCTTTCTTT.

J is TRBJ2-1 and V is TRBV4-3; D is ambiguous. Trimming stripped 6 bases from V and 0 bases from J, with 12 bases between. This CDR3 spans 15 amino acids. CDR1 and CDR2 from the germline V gene are LGHNA and YSLEER. CDR3 amino acids: CASSFKSGSYNEQFF. The DNA for the CDR3 is TGCGCCAGCAGTTTTAAATCCGGCTCCTACAATGAGCAGTTCTTC.

This chain uses TRBV29-1 with TRBJ1-4, with no clear D. From germline, CDR1 is SQVTM and CDR2 ANQGSEA. The CDR3 runs to 11 residues. The V and J ends lost 3 bases and 8 bases respectively, with 7 bases between them. The CDR3 nucleotides are TGCAGCGTTGATTCCCGGGAAAAACTGTTTTTT. Its protein is CSVDSREKLFF.

This clonotype was recorded at least ten times. V is TRBV30 and J is TRBJ2-5, with 10 nucleotides matching TRBD1. J was trimmed by 5 bases and V by 1 base; bases with no gene match: 7. CDR1 and CDR2 (germline): GTSNPN, SVGIG (reference sequence). The CDR3 is made up of 15 amino acids. CDR3 DNA: TGTGCCTGGAGTGGGGACAGGGGAATGTTGGAGACCCAGTACTTC. Amino acids: CAWSGDRGMLETQYF.

This clonotype was picked up many times. The chain is built from TRBV29-1 and TRBJ2-7, with 8 positions matching TRBD1. V lost 0 bases and J lost 3; bases outside the gene matches: 7. Germline V gene lookup returns CDR1 SQVTM and CDR2 ANQGSEA. This CDR3 has 15 amino acids. In DNA form, the CDR3 reads TGCAGCGTTGAAGATTTCAAGGACAGGGTCTACGAGCAGTACTTC. Amino acids: CSVEDFKDRVYEQYF.

The CDR3 loop is CASSLAVDWTEQFF. The CDR3 nucleotides are TGTGCCAGCAGCTTAGCGGTGGACTGGACAGAGCAGTTCTTC. The J gene is TRBJ2-1, the V gene TRBV7-6; D could derive from TRBD1 or TRBD2 (5 bases each). Looked up from germline, CDR1 is SGHVS and CDR2 is FNYEAQ. The CDR3 covers 14 residues. V dropped 0 bases and J dropped 10 bases, with 13 bases sitting between them.

V and J are TRBV5-1 and TRBJ1-3, with 10 bases fitting TRBD1. V shed 4 bases and J 8 bases; nucleotides not matched to a gene: 3. This CDR3 has 13 residues. In germline, CDR1 is SGHRS, CDR2 YFSETQ. The CDR3 sequence is CASSPGTGDTIYF. The CDR3 DNA follows: TGCGCCAGCAGCCCCGGGACAGGGGACACCATATATTTT.

There are many counts of this clonotype. The chain combines TRBV7-9 with TRBJ2-7; a possible D gene is TRBD1 (6 bases). Trimming cost V 10 bases and J 4 bases, with 11 bases left between them. This CDR3 region has 11 residues. The germline V gene encodes CDR1 SEHNR and CDR2 FQNEAQ (reference sequence). The CDR3 loop reads CAIKTGYEQYF. The CDR3, as DNA: TGTGCCATCAAAACAGGGTACGAGCAGTACTTC.

The J gene is TRBJ2-2, the V gene TRBV12-3 or TRBV12-4; 7 positions match TRBD1. V trimming: 6 bases; J trimming: 6 bases; junction bases outside the gene matches: 10. The CDR3 contains 15 residues. Here the CDR3 reads CASRLQGSMAGELFF. CDR3 DNA: TGTGCCAGCAGGTTACAGGGGAGTATGGCCGGGGAGCTGTTTTTT.

CDR3 sequence reads: CASSLYTGETQYF. The CDR3 nucleotides are TGTGCCAGCAGCCTTTATACGGGAGAGACCCAGTACTTC. This chain uses TRBV3-1 with TRBJ2-5; D remains unclear. V dropped 4 bases and J dropped 4 bases, with 10 bases sitting between them. The CDR3 is 13 amino acids. In germline, CDR1 is LGHDT, CDR2 YNNKEL (reference sequence).

CDR3 nucleotide sequence: TGTGCCAGCCGCCGCGGGACAGGGGCGTTCAATGAGCAGTTCTTC. Translation: CASRRGTGAFNEQFF. The chain links TRBV27 to TRBJ2-1, with TRBD1 matching over 10 bases. The CDR3 length is 15 residues. Germline V CDR1 and CDR2: MNHEY, SMNVEV (reference sequence). After removal of 8 bases from V and 6 bases from J, the junction contained 10 bases not matched to a gene.

This clonotype has only a few counts. CDR3 protein: CASRLENRGLETQYF. Written as DNA, the CDR3 is TGTGCCAGCAGACTAGAAAACAGGGGGCTAGAGACCCAGTACTTC. The chain carries TRBV12-3 or TRBV12-4 and TRBJ2-5, with 9 bases that match TRBD1. The J segment lost 4 bases and the V segment lost 6 bases, leaving 9 bases of the junction unmatched. The CDR3 sequence is 15 residues long.